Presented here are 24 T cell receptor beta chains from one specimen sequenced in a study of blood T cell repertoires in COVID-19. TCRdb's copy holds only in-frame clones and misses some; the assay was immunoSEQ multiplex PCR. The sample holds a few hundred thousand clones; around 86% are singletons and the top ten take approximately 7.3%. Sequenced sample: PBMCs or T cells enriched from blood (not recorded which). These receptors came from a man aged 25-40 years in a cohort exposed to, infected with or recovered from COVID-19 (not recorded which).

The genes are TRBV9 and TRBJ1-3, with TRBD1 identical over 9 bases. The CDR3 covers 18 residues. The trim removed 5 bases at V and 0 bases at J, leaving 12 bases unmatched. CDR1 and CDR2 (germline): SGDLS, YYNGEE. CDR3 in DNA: TGTGCCAGCAGTGGACCGAGGACAGGGGAGGCCTCTGGAAACACCATATATTTT. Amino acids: CASSGPRTGEASGNTIYF.

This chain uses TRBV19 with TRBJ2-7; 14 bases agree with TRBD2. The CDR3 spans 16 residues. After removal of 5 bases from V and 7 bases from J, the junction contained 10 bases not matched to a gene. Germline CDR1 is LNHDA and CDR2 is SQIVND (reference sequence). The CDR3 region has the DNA TGTGCCAGTAGTGAATACACGGGACTAGCGGGAGATGAGCAGTACTTC. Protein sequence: CASSEYTGLAGDEQYF.

The CDR3 coding sequence is TGTGCCAGCAGCTTAGAGGTTCCGGGGATCTTCGGGAACACTGAAGCTTTCTTT. Its translation is CASSLEVPGIFGNTEAFF. The rearrangement links TRBV7-6 to TRBJ1-1, with D uncertain. Trimming removed 1 base at V and 1 base at J, with 19 bases between. The CDR3 has 18 amino acids. Germline V gene lookup returns CDR1 SGHVS and CDR2 FNYEAQ.

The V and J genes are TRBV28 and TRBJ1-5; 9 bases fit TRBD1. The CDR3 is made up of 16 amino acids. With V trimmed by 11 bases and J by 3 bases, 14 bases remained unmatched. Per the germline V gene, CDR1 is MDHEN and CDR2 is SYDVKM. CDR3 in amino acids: CARSRDRDGDNQPQHF. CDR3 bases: TGTGCCCGGTCCCGGGACAGGGACGGGGACAATCAGCCCCAGCATTTT.

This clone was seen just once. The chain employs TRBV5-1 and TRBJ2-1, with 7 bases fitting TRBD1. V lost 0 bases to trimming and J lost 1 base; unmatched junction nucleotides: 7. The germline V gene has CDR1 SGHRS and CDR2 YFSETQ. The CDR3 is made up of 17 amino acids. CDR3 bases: TGCGCCAGCAGCTTGGCCTTGGGACAGAATTCCTACAATGAGCAGTTCTTC. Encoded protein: CASSLALGQNSYNEQFF.

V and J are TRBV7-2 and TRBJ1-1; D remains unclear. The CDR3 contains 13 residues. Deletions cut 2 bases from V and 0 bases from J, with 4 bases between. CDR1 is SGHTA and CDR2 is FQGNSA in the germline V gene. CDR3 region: CASSLTVNTEAFF. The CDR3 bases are TGTGCCAGCAGCTTAACAGTGAACACTGAAGCTTTCTTT.

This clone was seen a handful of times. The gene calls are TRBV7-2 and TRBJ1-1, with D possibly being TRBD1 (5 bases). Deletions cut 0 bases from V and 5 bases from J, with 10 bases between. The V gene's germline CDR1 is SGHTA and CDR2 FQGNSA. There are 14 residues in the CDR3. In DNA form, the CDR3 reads TGTGCCAGCAGCTTAGCTCGGGGGAAGACTGAAGCTTTCTTT. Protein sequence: CASSLARGKTEAFF.

CDR3: CATSDLRKNNYRRNTIYF. The DNA for the CDR3 is TGTGCCACCAGTGATTTGCGAAAGAATAACTACCGTCGAAACACCATATATTTT. The chain recombines TRBV24-1 with TRBJ1-3; no clear D. V was trimmed by 0 bases and J by 5 bases, leaving 19 bases between them. The CDR3 spans 18 residues. CDR1 and CDR2 (germline): KGHDR, SFDVKD.

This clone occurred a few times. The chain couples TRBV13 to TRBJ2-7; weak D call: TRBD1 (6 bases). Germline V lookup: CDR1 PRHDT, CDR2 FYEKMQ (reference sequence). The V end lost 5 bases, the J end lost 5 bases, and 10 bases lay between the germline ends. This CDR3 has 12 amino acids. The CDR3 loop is CASSPRGDEQYF. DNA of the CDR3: TGTGCCAGCAGCCCCAGGGGCGACGAGCAGTACTTC.

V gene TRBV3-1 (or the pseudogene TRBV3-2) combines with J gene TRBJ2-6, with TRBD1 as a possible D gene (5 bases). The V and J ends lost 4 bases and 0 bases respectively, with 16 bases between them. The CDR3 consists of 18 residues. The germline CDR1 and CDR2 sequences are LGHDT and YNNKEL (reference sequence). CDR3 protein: CASSLGRVRPSGANVLTF. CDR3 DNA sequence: TGTGCCAGCAGCCTCGGCAGGGTAAGACCCTCTGGGGCCAACGTCCTGACTTTC.

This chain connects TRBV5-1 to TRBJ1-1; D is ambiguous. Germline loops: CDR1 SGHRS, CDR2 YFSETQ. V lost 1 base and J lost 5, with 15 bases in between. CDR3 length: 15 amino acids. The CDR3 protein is CASSLTNPGRTEAFF. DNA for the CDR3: TGCGCCAGCAGCTTGACTAACCCTGGAAGAACTGAAGCTTTCTTT.

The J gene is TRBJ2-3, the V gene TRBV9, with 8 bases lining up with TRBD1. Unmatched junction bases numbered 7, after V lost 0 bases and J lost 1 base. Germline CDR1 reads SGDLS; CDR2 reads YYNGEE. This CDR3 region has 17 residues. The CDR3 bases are TGTGCCAGCAGCGTAGATCGTACAGGGGGTCGCACAGATACGCAGTATTTT. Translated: CASSVDRTGGRTDTQYF.

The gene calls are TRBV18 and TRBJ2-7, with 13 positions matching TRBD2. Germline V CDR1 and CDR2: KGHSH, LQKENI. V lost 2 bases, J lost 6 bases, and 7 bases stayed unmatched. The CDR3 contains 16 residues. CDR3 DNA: TGTGCCAGCTCACCAGCCCGACTAGCGGGAGGTTTCGAGCAGTACTTC. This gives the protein CASSPARLAGGFEQYF.

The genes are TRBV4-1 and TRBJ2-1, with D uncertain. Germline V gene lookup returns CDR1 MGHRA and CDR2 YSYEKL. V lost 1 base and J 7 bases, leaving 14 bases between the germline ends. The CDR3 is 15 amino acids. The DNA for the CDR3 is TGCGCCAGCAGCCAAGCTCAAGCCTCCGGGAATGAGCAGTTCTTC. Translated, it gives CASSQAQASGNEQFF.

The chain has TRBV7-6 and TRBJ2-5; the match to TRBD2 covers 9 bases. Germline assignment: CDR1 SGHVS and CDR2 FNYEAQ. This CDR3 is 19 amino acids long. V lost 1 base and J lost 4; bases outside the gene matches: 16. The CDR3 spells CASSLEARRSGRSAETQYF. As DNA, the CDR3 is TGTGCCAGCAGCTTAGAGGCCCGTCGTAGCGGGAGATCGGCAGAGACCCAGTACTTC.

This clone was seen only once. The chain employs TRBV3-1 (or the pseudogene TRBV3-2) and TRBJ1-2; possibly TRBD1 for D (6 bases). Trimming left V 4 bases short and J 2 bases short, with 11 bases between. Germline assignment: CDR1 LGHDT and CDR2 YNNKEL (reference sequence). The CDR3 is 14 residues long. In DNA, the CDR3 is TGTGCCAGCAGCCCGCCTGGACAGAACTATGGCTACACCTTC. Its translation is CASSPPGQNYGYTF.

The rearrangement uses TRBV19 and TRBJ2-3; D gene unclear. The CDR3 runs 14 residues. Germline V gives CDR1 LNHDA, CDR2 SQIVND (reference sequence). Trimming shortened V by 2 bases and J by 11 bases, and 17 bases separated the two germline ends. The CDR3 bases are TGTGCCAGTAGTATAAGCGTTCCCGACCCTGGGCAGTATTTT. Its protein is CASSISVPDPGQYF.

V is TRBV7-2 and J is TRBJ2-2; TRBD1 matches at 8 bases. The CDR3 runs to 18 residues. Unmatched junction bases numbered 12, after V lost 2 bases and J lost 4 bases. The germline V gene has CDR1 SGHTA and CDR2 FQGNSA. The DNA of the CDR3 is TGTGCCAGCAGCTTATGGAGTCCGGGACAGGTTATCACCGGGGAGCTGTTTTTT. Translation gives CASSLWSPGQVITGELFF.

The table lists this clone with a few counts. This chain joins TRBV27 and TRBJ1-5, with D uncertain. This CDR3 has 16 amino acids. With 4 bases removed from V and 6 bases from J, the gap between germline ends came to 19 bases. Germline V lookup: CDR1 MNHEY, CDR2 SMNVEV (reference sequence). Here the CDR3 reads CASSSSGRQRGQPQHF. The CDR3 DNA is TGTGCCAGCAGTTCCTCGGGGAGGCAGCGCGGTCAGCCCCAGCATTTT.

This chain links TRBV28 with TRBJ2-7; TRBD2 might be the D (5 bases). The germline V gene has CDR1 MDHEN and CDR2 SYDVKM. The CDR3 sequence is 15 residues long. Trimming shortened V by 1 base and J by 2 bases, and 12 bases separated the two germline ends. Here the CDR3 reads CASSLLPASTYEQYF. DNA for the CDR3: TGTGCCAGCAGTTTATTACCAGCTAGCACCTACGAGCAGTACTTC.

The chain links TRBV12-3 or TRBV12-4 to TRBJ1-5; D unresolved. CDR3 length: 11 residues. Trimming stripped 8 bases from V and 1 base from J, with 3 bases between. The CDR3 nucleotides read TGTGCCAGCGGCAGCAATCAGCCCCAGCATTTT. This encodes CASGSNQPQHF.

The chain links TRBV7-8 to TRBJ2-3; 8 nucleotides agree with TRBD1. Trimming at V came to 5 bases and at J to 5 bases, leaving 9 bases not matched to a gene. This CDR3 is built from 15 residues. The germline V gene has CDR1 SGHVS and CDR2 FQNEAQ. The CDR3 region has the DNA TGTGCCAGCAGCCCAATGGACAGGGAAAAAGATACGCAGTATTTT. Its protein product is CASSPMDREKDTQYF.

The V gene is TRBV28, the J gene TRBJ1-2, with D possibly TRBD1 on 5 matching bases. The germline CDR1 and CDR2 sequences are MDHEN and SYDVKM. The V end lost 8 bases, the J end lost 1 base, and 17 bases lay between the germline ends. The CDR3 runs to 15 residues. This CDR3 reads CASRSGRTINYGYTF. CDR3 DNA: TGTGCCAGCCGCTCAGGGCGAACCATTAACTATGGCTACACCTTC.

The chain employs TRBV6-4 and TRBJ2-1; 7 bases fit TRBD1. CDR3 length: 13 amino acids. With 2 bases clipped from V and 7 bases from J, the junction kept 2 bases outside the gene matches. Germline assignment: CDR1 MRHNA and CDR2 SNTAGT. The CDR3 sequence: CASSDQDRNEQFF. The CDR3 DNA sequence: TGTGCCAGCAGTGACCAGGACAGGAATGAGCAGTTCTTC.